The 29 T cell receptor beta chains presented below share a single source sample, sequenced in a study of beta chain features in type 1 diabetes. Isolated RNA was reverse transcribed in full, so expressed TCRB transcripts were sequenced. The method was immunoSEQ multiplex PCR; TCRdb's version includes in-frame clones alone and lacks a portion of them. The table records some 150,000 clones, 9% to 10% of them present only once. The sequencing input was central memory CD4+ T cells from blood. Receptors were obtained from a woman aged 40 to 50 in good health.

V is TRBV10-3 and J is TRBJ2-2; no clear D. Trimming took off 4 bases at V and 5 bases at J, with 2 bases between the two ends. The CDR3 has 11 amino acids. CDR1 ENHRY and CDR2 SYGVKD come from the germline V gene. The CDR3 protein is CAISVTGELFF. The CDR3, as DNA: TGTGCCATCAGTGTAACCGGGGAGCTGTTTTTT.

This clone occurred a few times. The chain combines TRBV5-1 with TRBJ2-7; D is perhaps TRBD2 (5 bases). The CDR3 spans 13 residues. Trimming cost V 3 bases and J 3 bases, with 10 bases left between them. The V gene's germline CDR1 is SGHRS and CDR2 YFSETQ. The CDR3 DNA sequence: TGCGCCAGCAGCTGGGTTGAGGGCTACGAGCAGTACTTC. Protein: CASSWVEGYEQYF. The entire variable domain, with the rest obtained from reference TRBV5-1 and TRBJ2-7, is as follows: KAGVTQTPRYLIKTRGQQVTLSCSPISGHRSVSWYQQTPGQGLQFLFEYFSETQRNKGNFPGRFSGRQFSNSRSEMNVSTLELGDSALYLCASSWVEGYEQYFGPGTRLTVT.

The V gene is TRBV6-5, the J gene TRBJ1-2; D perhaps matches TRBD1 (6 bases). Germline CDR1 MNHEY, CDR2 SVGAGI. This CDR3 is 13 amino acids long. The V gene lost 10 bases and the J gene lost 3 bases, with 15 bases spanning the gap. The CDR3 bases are TGTGCCACCAGGGACACCCTCTACTATGGCTACACCTTC. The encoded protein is CATRDTLYYGYTF.

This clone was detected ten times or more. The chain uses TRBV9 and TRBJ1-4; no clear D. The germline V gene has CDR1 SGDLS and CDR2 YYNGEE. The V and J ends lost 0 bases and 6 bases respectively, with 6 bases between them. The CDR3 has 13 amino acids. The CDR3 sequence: CASSVAGDEKLFF. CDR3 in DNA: TGTGCCAGCAGCGTAGCCGGGGATGAAAAACTGTTTTTT.

The CDR3 reads CAIRVSRTANTGELFF. The CDR3 DNA sequence: TGTGCCATCAGGGTGTCAAGGACAGCGAACACCGGGGAGCTGTTTTTT. The chain couples TRBV10-3 to TRBJ2-2, with D perhaps TRBD1 (6 bases). Trimming took 6 bases from V and 0 from J, leaving 14 bases between them. In germline, CDR1 is ENHRY, CDR2 SYGVKD. The CDR3 extends over 16 amino acids.

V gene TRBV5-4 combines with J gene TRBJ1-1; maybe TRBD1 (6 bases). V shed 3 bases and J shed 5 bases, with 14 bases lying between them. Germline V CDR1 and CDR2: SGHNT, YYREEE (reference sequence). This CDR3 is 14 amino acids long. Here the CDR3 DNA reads TGTGCCAGCAGCTCTGGACAGACGGAGACTGAAGCTTTCTTT. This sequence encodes CASSSGQTETEAFF.

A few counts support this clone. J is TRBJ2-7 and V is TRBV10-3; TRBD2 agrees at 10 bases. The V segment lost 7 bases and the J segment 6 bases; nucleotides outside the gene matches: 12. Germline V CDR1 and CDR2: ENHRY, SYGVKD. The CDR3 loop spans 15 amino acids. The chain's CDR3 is CAITRTSGTTLEQYF. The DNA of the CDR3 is TGTGCCATCACCCGGACTAGCGGCACGACCCTCGAGCAGTACTTC.

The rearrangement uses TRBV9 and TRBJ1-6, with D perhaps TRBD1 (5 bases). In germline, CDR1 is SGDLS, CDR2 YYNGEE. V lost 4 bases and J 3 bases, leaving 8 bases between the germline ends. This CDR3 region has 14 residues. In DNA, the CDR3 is TGTGCCAGCAGCTTACAGGTCTATAATTCACCCCTCCACTTT. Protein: CASSLQVYNSPLHF. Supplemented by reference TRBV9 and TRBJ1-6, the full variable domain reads DSGVTQTPKHLITATGQRVTLRCSPRSGDLSVYWYQQSLDQGLQFLIQYYNGEERAKGNILERFSAQQFPDLHSELNLSSLELGDSALYFCASSLQVYNSPLHFGNGTRLTVT.

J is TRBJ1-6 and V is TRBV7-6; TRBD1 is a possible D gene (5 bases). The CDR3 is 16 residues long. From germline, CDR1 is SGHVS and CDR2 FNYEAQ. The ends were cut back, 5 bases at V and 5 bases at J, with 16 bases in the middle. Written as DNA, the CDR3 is TGTGCCAGCAGCCCCTACGTGGCAGGGAATAATTCACCCCTCCACTTT. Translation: CASSPYVAGNNSPLHF.

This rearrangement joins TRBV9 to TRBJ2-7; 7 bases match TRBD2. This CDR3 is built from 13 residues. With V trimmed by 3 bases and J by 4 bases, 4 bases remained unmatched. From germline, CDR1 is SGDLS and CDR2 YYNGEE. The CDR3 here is CASSAGEGYEQYF. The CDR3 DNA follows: TGTGCCAGCAGCGCCGGGGAGGGGTACGAGCAGTACTTC.

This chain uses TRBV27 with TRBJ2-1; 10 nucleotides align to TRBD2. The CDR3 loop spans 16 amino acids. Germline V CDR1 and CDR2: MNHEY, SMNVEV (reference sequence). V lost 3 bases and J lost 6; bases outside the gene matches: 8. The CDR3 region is CASSFRTSGASNEQFF. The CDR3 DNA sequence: TGTGCCAGCAGTTTTCGGACTAGCGGCGCGTCCAATGAGCAGTTCTTC.

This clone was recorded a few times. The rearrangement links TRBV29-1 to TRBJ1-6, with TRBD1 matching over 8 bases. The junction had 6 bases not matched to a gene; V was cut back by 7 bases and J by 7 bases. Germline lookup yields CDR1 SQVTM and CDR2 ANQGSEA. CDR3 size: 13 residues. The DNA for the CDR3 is TGCAGCGCCAAGACAGGGGACAATTCACCCCTCCACTTT. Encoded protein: CSAKTGDNSPLHF.

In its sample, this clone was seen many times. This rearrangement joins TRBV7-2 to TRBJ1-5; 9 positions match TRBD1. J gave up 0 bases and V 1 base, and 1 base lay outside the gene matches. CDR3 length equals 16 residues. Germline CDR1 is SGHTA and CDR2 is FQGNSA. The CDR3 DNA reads TGTGCCAGCAGCTTAGGGGACAGGGTTAGCAATCAGCCCCAGCATTTT. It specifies CASSLGDRVSNQPQHF.

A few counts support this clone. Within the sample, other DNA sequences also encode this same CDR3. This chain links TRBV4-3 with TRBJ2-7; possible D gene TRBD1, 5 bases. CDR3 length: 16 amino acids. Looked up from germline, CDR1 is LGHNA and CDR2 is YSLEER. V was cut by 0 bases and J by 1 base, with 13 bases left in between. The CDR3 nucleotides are TGCGCCAGCAGCCAAGATAGGGGCGGTTCATCCTACGAGCAGTACTTC. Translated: CASSQDRGGSSYEQYF.

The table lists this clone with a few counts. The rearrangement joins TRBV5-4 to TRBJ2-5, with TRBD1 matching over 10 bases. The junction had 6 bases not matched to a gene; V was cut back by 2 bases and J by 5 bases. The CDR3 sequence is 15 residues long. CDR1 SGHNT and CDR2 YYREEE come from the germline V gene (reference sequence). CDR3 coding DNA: TGTGCCAGCAGCTTCGGGACAGGGGAGCCGGAGACCCAGTACTTC. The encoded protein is CASSFGTGEPETQYF.

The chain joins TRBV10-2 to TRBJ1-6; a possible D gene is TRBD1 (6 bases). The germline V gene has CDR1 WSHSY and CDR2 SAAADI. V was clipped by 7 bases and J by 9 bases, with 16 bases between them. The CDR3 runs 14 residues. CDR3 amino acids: CASTPRGEGSPLHF. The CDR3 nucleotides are TGCGCCAGCACTCCTAGGGGGGAGGGTTCACCCCTCCACTTT.

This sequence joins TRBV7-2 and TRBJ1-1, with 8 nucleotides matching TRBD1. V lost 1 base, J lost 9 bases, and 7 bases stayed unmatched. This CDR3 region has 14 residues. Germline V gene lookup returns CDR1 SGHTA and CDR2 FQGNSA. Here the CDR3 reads CASSLGRGQGKAFF. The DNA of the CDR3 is TGTGCCAGCAGCTTAGGACGAGGACAGGGAAAAGCTTTCTTT.

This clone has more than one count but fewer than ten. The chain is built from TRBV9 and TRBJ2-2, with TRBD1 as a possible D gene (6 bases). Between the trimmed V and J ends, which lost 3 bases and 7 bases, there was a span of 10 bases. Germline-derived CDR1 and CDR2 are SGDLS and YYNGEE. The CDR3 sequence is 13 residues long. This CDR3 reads CASSDRVIGELFF. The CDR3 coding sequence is TGTGCCAGCAGCGACAGGGTTATCGGGGAGCTGTTTTTT. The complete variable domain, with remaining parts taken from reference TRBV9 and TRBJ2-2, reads DSGVTQTPKHLITATGQRVTLRCSPRSGDLSVYWYQQSLDQGLQFLIQYYNGEERAKGNILERFSAQQFPDLHSELNLSSLELGDSALYFCASSDRVIGELFFGEGSRLTVL.

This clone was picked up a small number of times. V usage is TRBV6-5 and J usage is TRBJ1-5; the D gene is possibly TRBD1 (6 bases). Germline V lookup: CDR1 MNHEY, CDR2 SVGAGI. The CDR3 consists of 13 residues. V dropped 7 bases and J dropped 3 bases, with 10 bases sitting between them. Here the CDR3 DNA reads TGTGCCAGCAAACGACAGGACAATCAGCCCCAGCATTTT. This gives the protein CASKRQDNQPQHF.

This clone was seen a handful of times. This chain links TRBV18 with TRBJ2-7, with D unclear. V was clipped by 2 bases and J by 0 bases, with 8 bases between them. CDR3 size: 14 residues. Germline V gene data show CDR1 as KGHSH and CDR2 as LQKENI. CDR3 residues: CASSPVHSSYEQYF. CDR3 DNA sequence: TGTGCCAGCTCACCAGTCCACAGCTCCTACGAGCAGTACTTC.

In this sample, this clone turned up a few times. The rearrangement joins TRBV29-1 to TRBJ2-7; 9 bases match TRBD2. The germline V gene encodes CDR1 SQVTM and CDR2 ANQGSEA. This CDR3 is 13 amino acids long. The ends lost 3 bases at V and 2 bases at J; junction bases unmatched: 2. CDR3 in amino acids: CSVEPSGAYEQYF. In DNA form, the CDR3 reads TGCAGCGTTGAGCCTAGCGGGGCCTACGAGCAGTACTTC.

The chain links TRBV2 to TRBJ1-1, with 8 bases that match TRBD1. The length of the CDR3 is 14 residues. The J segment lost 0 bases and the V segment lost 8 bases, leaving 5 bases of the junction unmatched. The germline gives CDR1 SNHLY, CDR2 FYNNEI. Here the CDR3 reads CASGQGSMNTEAFF. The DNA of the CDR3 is TGTGCCAGCGGACAGGGAAGTATGAACACTGAAGCTTTCTTT.

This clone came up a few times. The CDR3 sequence is CASSVQGTGGKNEQFF. The CDR3 DNA reads as TGTGCCAGCAGCGTACAAGGGACAGGGGGAAAGAATGAGCAGTTCTTC. The chain employs TRBV9 and TRBJ2-1; 11 bases are shared with TRBD1. V trimming: 1 base; J trimming: 7 bases; junction bases outside the gene matches: 7. CDR3 length: 16 amino acids. Germline V lookup: CDR1 SGDLS, CDR2 YYNGEE.

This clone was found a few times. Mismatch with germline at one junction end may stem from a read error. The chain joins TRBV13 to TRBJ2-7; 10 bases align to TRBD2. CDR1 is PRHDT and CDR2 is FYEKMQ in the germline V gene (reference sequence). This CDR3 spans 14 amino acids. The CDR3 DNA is TGTGCCAGCAGGTTAGCGGGGGGCTCCTACGAGCAGTACTTC. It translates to CASRLAGGSYEQYF.

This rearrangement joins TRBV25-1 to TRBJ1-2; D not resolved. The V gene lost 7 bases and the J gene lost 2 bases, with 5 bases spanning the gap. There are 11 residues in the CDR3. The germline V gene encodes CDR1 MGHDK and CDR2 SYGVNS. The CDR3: CASTSNYGYTF. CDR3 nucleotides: TGTGCCAGCACTTCGAACTATGGCTACACCTTC.

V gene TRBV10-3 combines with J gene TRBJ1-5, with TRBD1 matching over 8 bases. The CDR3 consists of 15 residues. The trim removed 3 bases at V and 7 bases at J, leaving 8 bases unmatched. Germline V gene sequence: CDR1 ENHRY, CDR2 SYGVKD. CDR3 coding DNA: TGTGCCATCAGTGATCGCGGACAGGGCGAGCAGCCCCAGCATTTT. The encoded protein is CAISDRGQGEQPQHF.

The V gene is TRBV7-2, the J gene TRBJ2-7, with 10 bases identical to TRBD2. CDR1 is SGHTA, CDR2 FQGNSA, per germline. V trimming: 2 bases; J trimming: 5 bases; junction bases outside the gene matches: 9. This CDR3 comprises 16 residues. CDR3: CASSLFQAGGRHEQYF. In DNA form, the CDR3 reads TGTGCCAGCAGCTTATTTCAAGCGGGGGGGCGTCACGAGCAGTACTTC.

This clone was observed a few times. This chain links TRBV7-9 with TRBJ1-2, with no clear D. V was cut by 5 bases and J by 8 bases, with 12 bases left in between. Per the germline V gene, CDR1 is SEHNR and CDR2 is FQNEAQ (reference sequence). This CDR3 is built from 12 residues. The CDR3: CASSPEGGGYTF. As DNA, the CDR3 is TGTGCCAGCAGCCCCGAAGGAGGCGGCTACACCTTC. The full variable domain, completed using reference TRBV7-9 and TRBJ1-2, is DTGVSQNPRHKITKRGQNVTFRCDPISEHNRLYWYRQTLGQGPEFLTYFQNEAQLEKSRLLSDRFSAERPKGSFSTLEIQRTEQGDSAMYLCASSPEGGGYTFGSGTRLTVV.

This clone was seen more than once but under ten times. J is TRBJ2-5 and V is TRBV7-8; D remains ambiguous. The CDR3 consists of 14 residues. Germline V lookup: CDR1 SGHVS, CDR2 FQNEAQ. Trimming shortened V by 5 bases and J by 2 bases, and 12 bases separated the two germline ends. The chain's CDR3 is CASSRFEPQETQYF. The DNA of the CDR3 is TGTGCCAGCAGCCGGTTTGAGCCTCAAGAGACCCAGTACTTC.